The 11 T cell receptor beta chains below were found in one sample sequenced in a study of spatial heterogeneity in lung cancer. Stated time point: sample taken at primary tumor resection. Unsorted samples of tumor, nontumor lung or frozen PBMC had their whole RNA sequenced. TCRdb reanalysed the 5' RACE reads using MiXCR and keeps one entry per CDR3 protein. The profile shows about 26,000 distinct CDR3 sequences, about 13% of them singletons. Sequenced material: PBMCs, taken at surgery. The receptors come from a female donor with early-stage non-small cell lung cancer.

This clonotype was seen at least ten times. The chain is built from TRBV29-1 and TRBJ1-4; D gene uncertain. Trimming stripped 5 bases from V and 3 bases from J, with 25 bases between. Per the germline V gene, CDR1 is SQVTM and CDR2 is ANQGSEA. This CDR3 spans 18 amino acids. As DNA, the CDR3 is TGCAGCGTTTCCCTCCGTGGGTTGGGATTTCGAGCTAATGAAAAACTGTTTTTT. Protein product: CSVSLRGLGFRANEKLFF.

The sample holds many counts of this clonotype. The chain couples TRBV19 to TRBJ1-5; D possibly corresponds to TRBD1 (5 bases). V lost 6 bases and J 8 bases, leaving 26 bases between the germline ends. Germline V gene lookup returns CDR1 LNHDA and CDR2 SQIVND (reference sequence). The CDR3 has 17 residues. The CDR3 region has the DNA TGTGCCAGTAGCCGCGGGACCGCGGAAAGAACGGGGAAGCCCCAGCATTTT. Encoded protein: CASSRGTAERTGKPQHF.

The J gene is TRBJ1-2, the V gene TRBV19, with D unresolved. CDR1 and CDR2 (germline): LNHDA, SQIVND (reference sequence). The V and J ends lost 4 bases and 8 bases respectively, with 11 bases between them. This CDR3 comprises 12 residues. CDR3 coding DNA: TGTGCCAGTAGTACAGGTCTCAAGGGCTACACCTTC. Encoded protein: CASSTGLKGYTF.

In this sample, this clonotype turned up many times. The chain employs TRBV6-2 or TRBV6-3 and TRBJ1-2; D might be TRBD1 (5 bases). Germline lookup yields CDR1 MNHEY and CDR2 SVGEGT. This CDR3 region has 12 residues. Trimming cost V 7 bases and J 2 bases, with 8 bases left between them. The CDR3, as DNA: TGTGCCAGCAAAAACAGGAACTATGGCTACACCTTC. Amino acids: CASKNRNYGYTF.

This clonotype was seen ten or more times. CDR3 nucleotides: TGTGACGGGGCCTACGAGCAGTACGTC. It is translated as CDGAYEQYV. The chain combines TRBV27 with TRBJ2-7; possible D gene TRBD2, 5 bases. The CDR3 contains 9 residues. CDR1 and CDR2 (germline): MNHEY, SMNVEV (reference sequence).

Many counts were recorded for this clonotype. The V and J genes are TRBV10-3 and TRBJ2-6; 8 nucleotides match TRBD1. CDR1 is ENHRY and CDR2 is SYGVKD in the germline V gene. The CDR3 has 22 amino acids. The junction had 22 bases not matched to a gene; V was cut back by 6 bases and J by 0 bases. CDR3 bases: TGTGCCATCAGAGGACTGGCGCAGGGGGCGTCCTCTGTCTACTCTGGGGCCAACGTCCTGACTTTC. Its translation is CAIRGLAQGASSVYSGANVLTF.

This clonotype was detected many times. The chain carries TRBV4-3 and TRBJ2-3, with TRBD2 identical over 9 bases. Germline loops: CDR1 LGHNA, CDR2 YSLEER. The CDR3 spans 18 residues. J lost 4 bases, V lost 0 bases, and 11 bases had no gene match. As DNA, the CDR3 is TGCGCCAGCAGCCAAGATGAGAGGCGGGAGGGCCTGGCAGATACGCAGTATTTT. Its translation: CASSQDERREGLADTQYF.

This clonotype appeared a few times. V usage is TRBV6-2 or TRBV6-3 and J usage is TRBJ2-5; 7 bases are a match to TRBD2. The CDR3 runs 14 residues. After removal of 4 bases from V and 5 bases from J, the junction contained 7 bases not matched to a gene. Germline lookup yields CDR1 MNHEY and CDR2 SVGEGT. The CDR3 here is CASSSGGSPETQYF. CDR3 bases: TGTGCCAGCAGTTCAGGCGGGAGTCCGGAGACCCAGTACTTC.

This rearrangement joins TRBV6-6 to TRBJ1-6; 8 nucleotides line up with TRBD1. From germline, CDR1 is MNHNY and CDR2 SVGAGI (reference sequence). V dropped 6 bases and J dropped 7; count of bases not matched to a gene: 8. The CDR3 contains 15 residues. DNA of the CDR3: TGTGCCAGCAGAGGTACGACAGGGGTCAATTCACCCCTCCACTTT. Protein: CASRGTTGVNSPLHF.

This clonotype was seen at least ten times. The rearrangement uses TRBV6-4 and TRBJ2-3; 10 positions agree with TRBD1. The germline gives CDR1 MRHNA, CDR2 SNTAGT. The CDR3 has 15 residues. With 0 bases clipped from V and 4 bases from J, the junction kept 1 base outside the gene matches. In DNA form, the CDR3 reads TGTGCCAGCAGTGACTCGACAGGGGGCCCAGATACGCAGTATTTT. Translated, it gives CASSDSTGGPDTQYF.

In this sample, this clonotype turned up a few times. The chain couples TRBV5-1 to TRBJ1-2; D is uncertain. Germline V gene sequence: CDR1 SGHRS, CDR2 YFSETQ. Trimming took 0 bases from V and 8 from J, leaving 8 bases between them. The CDR3 runs to 12 residues. CDR3 protein: CASSLENVGYTF. The CDR3 DNA reads as TGCGCCAGCAGCTTGGAGAACGTGGGCTACACCTTC.